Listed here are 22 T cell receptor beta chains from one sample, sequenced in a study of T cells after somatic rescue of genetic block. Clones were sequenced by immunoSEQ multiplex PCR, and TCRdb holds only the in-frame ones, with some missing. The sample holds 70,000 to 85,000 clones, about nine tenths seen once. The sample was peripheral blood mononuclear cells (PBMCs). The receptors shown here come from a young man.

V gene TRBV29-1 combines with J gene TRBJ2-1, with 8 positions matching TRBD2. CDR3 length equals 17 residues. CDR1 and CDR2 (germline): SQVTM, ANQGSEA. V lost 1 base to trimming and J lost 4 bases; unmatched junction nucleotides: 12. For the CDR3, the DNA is TGCAGCGTTGAAGGGCTAGCGGGCCCAAGGGGGTACAATGAGCAGTTCTTC. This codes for CSVEGLAGPRGYNEQFF.

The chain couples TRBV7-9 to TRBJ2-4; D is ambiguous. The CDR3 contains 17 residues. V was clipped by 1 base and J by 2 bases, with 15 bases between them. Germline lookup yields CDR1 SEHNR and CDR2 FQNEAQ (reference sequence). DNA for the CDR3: TGTGCCAGCAGCTTAGTTGGCACGGTGGGTACCAAAAACATTCAGTACTTC. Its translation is CASSLVGTVGTKNIQYF.

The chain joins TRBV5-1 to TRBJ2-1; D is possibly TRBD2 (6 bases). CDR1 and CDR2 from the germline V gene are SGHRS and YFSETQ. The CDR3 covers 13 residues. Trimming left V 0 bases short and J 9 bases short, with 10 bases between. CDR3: CASSLELGGEQFF. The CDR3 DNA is TGCGCCAGCAGCTTGGAACTGGGGGGTGAGCAGTTCTTC.

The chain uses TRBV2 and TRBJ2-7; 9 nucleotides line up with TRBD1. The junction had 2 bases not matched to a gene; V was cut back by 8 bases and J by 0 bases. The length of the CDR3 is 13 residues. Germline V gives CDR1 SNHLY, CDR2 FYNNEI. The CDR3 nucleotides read TGTGCCAGCGGGGACAGGGCCTCCTACGAGCAGTACTTC. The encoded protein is CASGDRASYEQYF.

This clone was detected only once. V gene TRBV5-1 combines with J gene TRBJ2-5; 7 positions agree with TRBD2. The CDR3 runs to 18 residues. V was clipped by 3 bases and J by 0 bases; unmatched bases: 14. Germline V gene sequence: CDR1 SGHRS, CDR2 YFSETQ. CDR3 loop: CASSSNGEGKMYQETQYF. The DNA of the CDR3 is TGCGCCAGCAGCTCTAACGGGGAGGGGAAGATGTACCAAGAGACCCAGTACTTC.

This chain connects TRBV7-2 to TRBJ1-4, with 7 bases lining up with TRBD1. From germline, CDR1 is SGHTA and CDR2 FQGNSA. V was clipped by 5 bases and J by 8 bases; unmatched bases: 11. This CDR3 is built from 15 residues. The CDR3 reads CASSTRQGLREKLFF. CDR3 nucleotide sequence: TGTGCCAGCAGCACGAGACAGGGTCTTCGCGAAAAACTGTTTTTT.

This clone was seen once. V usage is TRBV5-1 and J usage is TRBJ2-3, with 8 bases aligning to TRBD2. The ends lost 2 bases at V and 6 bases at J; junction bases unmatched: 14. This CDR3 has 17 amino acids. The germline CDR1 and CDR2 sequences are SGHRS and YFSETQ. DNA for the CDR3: TGCGCCAGCAGCTTACTAGCGGCCTCCTCCCCCCGGGATACGCAGTATTTT. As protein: CASSLLAASSPRDTQYF.

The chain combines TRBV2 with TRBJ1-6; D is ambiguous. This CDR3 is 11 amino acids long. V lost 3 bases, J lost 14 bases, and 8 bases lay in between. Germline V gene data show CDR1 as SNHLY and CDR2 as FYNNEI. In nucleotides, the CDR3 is TGTGCCAGCAGTGATACGGGGACCCTCCACTTT. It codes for CASSDTGTLHF.

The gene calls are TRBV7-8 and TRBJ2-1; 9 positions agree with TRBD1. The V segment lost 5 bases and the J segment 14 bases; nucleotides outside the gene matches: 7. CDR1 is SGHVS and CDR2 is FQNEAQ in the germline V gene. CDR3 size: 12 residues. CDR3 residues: CASSPTGGGKFF. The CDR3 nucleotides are TGTGCCAGCAGCCCCACAGGGGGCGGCAAGTTCTTC.

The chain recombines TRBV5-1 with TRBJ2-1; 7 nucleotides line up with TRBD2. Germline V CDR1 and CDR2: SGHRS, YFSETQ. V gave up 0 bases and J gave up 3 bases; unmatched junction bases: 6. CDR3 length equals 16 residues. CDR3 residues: CASSLASGDHYNEQFF. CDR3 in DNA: TGCGCCAGCAGCTTGGCCAGCGGGGACCACTACAATGAGCAGTTCTTC.

CDR3 region: CASSIYGALTSSTDTQYF. The DNA for the CDR3 is TGTGCCAGTAGTATCTATGGGGCACTCACCTCTAGCACAGATACGCAGTATTTT. The chain recombines TRBV19 with TRBJ2-3; possible D gene TRBD1, 5 bases. The CDR3 runs 18 residues. Germline loops: CDR1 LNHDA, CDR2 SQIVND (reference sequence). The V gene lost 3 bases and the J gene lost 0 bases, with 19 bases spanning the gap.

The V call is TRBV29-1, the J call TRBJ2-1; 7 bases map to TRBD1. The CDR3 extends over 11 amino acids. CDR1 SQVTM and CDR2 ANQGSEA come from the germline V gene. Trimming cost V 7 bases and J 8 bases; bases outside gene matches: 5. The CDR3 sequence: CSASDRDEQFF. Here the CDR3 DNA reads TGCAGCGCCAGTGACAGGGATGAGCAGTTCTTC.

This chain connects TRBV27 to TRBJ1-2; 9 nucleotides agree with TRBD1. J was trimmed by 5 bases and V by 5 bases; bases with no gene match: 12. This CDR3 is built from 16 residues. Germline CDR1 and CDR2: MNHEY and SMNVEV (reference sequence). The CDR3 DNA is TGTGCCAGCAGTACCTCGACAGGGGGTGGGTTTTATGGCTACACCTTC. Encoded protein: CASSTSTGGGFYGYTF.

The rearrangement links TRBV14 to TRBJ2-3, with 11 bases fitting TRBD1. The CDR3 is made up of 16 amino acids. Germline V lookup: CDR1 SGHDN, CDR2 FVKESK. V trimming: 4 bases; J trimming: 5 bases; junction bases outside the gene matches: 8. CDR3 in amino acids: CASSRTGGLRKDTQYF. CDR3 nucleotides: TGTGCCAGCAGCCGGACAGGGGGCCTCCGAAAAGATACGCAGTATTTT.

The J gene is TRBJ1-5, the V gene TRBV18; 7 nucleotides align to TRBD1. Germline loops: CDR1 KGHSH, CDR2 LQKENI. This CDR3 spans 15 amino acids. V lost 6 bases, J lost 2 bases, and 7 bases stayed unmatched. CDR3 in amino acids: CASSDRGLGNQPQHF. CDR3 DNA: TGTGCCAGCTCTGATAGGGGGCTAGGCAATCAGCCCCAGCATTTT.

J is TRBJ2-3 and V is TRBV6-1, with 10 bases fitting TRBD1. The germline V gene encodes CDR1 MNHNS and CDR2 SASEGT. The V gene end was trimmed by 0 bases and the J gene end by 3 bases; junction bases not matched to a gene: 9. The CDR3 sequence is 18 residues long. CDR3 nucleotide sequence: TGTGCCAGCAGTGAAGCGACGATTTGGGACAGGGGAACAGATACGCAGTATTTT. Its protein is CASSEATIWDRGTDTQYF.

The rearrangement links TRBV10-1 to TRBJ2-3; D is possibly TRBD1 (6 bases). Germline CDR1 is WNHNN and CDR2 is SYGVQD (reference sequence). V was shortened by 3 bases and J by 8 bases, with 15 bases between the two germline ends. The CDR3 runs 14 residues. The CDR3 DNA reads TGCGCCAGCAGTGATTTAAGGGGGTGGGGTACGCAGTATTTT. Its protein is CASSDLRGWGTQYF.

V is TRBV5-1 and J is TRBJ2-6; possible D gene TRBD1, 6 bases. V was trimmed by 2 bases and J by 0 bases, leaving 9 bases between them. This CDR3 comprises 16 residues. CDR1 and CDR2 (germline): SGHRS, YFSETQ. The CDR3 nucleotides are TGCGCCAGCAGCTTACAGGGCTACTCTGGGGCCAACGTCCTGACTTTC. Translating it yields CASSLQGYSGANVLTF.

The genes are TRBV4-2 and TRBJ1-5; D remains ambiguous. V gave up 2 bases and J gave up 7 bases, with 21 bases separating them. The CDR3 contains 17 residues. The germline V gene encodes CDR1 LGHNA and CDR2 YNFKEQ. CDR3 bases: TGTGCCAGCAGCCAAAAACCCCCCACAGAGGGTGGGCAGCCCCAGCATTTT. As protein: CASSQKPPTEGGQPQHF.

The DNA for the CDR3 is TGCGCCAGCAGCCCTTTTAAAGGGAGGGCCGATGAGCAGTTCTTC. Translation gives CASSPFKGRADEQFF. V is TRBV5-1 and J is TRBJ2-1; 7 bases map to TRBD2. The CDR3 extends over 15 amino acids. Germline V gene sequence: CDR1 SGHRS, CDR2 YFSETQ. J lost 8 bases, V lost 4 bases, and 12 bases had no gene match.

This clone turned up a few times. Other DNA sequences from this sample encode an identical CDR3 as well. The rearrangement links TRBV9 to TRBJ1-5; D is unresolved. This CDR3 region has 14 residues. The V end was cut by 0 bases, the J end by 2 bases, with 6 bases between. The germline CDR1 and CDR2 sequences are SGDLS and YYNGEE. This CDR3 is CASSVEDGNQPQHF. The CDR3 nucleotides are TGTGCCAGCAGCGTAGAGGATGGCAATCAGCCCCAGCATTTT.

The CDR3 loop reads CASKNIIEGATNEKLFF. Written as DNA, the CDR3 is TGTGCCAGTAAGAACATCATTGAAGGGGCAACTAATGAAAAACTGTTTTTT. The chain uses TRBV19 and TRBJ1-4; D is possibly TRBD1 (5 bases). V lost 7 bases and J lost 0, with 18 bases in between. CDR3 length: 17 residues. The germline CDR1 and CDR2 sequences are LNHDA and SQIVND (reference sequence).